These T cell receptor beta chains were read from a single sample in a study of CD8+ T cells in alopecia areata. TCRdb keeps only in-frame clones here, not all; method: immunoSEQ multiplex PCR. This sample carries more than 150,000 clones, around 60% of them seen once, and the ten largest clones take approximately 3.5%. The sample in question was CD4+ T cells sorted from blood, obtained at week 4, from a patient treated with tofacitinib. The origin of the receptors is a human donor with alopecia areata. Each CDR3 is given with its conserved first and last residue. D genes are given only for firm matches. Size is omitted from some rows. Given values are once, few, many or a class for expanded clones.

>medium-sized|TRBD1|14|TRBJ2-1|TRBV10-3
TGTGCCATCAGCACCGGGACAGTCTACAATGAGCAGTTCTTC
CAISTGTVYNEQFF
>few|NA|13|TRBJ1-5|TRBV30
TGTGCCTGGAGTAACAGTGAGAATCAGCCCCAGCATTTT
CAWSNSENQPQHF
>few|NA|16|TRBJ2-7|TRBV7-9
TGTGCCAGCAGCTTAGGGGTGGGGAAGAGGACCTCCGAGCAGTACTTC
CASSLGVGKRTSEQYF
>NA|TRBD1|14|TRBJ1-2|TRBV6-6
TGTGCCAGCCGTGCCGCAGGGGGCGCGGGTGGCTACACCTTC
CASRAAGGAGGYTF
>NA|NA|14|TRBJ1-1|TRBV19
TGTGCCAGTAGTATCTCCAGGCGTAACACTGAAGCTTTCTTT
CASSISRRNTEAFF
>NA|NA|14|TRBJ1-2|TRBV4-3
TGCGCCAGCAGCCAAGTGGCGGGTTTAGGGGGCTACACCTTC
CASSQVAGLGGYTF
>NA|NA|14|TRBJ2-3|TRBV25-1
TGTGCCAGCAGTGAAAGTACTAGCACAGATACGCAGTATTTT
CASSESTSTDTQYF
>NA|TRBD1|15|TRBJ1-2|TRBV6-5
TGTGCCAGCAGCTATGGGACAGGGGGACGCTATGGCTACACCTTC
CASSYGTGGRYGYTF
>few|NA|19|TRBJ1-3|TRBV27
TGTGCCAGCAGTTTGAAGGGCACGAACAGGGCCGCTGAAGGAAACACCATATATTTT
CASSLKGTNRAAEGNTIYF
>NA|TRBD1|14|TRBJ1-2|TRBV25-1
TGTGCCAGCAGTTTTATGGACAGGGTGTCTGGCTACACCTTC
CASSFMDRVSGYTF
>NA|NA|13|TRBJ1-2|TRBV5-8
TGTGCCAGCAGCTTGGGGCACGGGGGTGGCTACACCTTC
CASSLGHGGGYTF
>once|TRBD1|16|TRBJ1-6|TRBV13
TGTGCCAGCAGCTTTGGACCGGGACAGGGTATCTCACCCCTCCACTTT
CASSFGPGQGISPLHF
>NA|NA|16|TRBJ1-2|TRBV28
TGTGCCAGCAGTTCGCCAGCTTCGGGGGGCAACTATGGCTACACCTTC
CASSSPASGGNYGYTF
>NA|NA|14|TRBJ1-4|TRBV15
TGTGCCACCAGCCCCCCGGGCCCTGCCGAAAAACTGTTTTTT
CATSPPGPAEKLFF
>NA|NA|13|TRBJ2-5|TRBV28
TGTGCCAGCAGTTTATCCGGCCGAGAGACCCAGTACTTC
CASSLSGRETQYF
>NA|NA|15|TRBJ1-5|TRBV5-1
TGCGCCAGCAGCTTGTCGTCAGATAGCAATCAGCCCCAGCATTTT
CASSLSSDSNQPQHF
>NA|TRBD1|12|TRBJ2-7|TRBV14
TGTGCCAGCAGCACAGGGGGCTACGAGCAGTACTTC
CASSTGGYEQYF
>NA|NA|15|TRBJ2-2|TRBV4-3
TGCGCCAGCAGCCAAGTTCTCGGGCGTACCGGGGAGCTGTTTTTT
CASSQVLGRTGELFF
>few|NA|15|TRBJ1-2|TRBV6-5
TGTGCCAGCAGACGGACAGAGGAGCCCAACTATGGCTACACCTTC
CASRRTEEPNYGYTF
>NA|NA|17|TRBJ1-2|TRBV29-1
TGCAGCGTTGAGACAGAGGCGTCGGCAGGGGTGAACTATGGCTACACCTTC
CSVETEASAGVNYGYTF
>few|NA|15|TRBJ1-2|TRBV5-6
TGTGCCAGCAGCCTCAAGAATTTTCCTAACTATGGCTACACCTTC
CASSLKNFPNYGYTF
>NA|NA|12|TRBJ2-4|TRBV28
TGTGCCAGCAGTCCACGTTTAGACATTCAGTACTTC
CASSPRLDIQYF
>NA|NA|14|TRBJ2-7|TRBV23-1
TGCGCCAGCAGTCTTCGGGGGAAGGGTGAGGAGCAGTACTTC
CASSLRGKGEEQYF
>NA|NA|13|TRBJ1-1|TRBV30
TGTGCCTGGGAGCGGCAGGAGGGCACTGAAGCTTTCTTT
CAWERQEGTEAFF
>NA|TRBD1|15|TRBJ1-5|TRBV25-1
TGTGCCAGCAGTGCGACAGGGCTACTCAATCAGCCCCAGCATTTT
CASSATGLLNQPQHF
>NA|TRBD1|15|TRBJ2-2|TRBV2
TGTGCCAGCGGAGGACAGGGGGCGGCCACCGGGGAGCTGTTTTTT
CASGGQGAATGELFF
>NA|NA|11|TRBJ2-2|TRBV29-1
TGCAGCGTCGGGGGAGTCGGGGAGCTGTTTTTT
CSVGGVGELFF
>NA|NA|12|TRBJ2-5|TRBV29-1
TGCAGCGTTGATCGTGGGCGGGAGACCCAGTACTTC
CSVDRGRETQYF